These 5 T cell receptor beta chains came from one sample sequenced in a study of blood T cell repertoires in COVID-19. Clones were sequenced by immunoSEQ multiplex PCR, and TCRdb holds only the in-frame ones, with some missing. The sample yields about 300,000 clones, 84% seen once. The sequencing sample was made of peripheral blood. The origin of the receptors is a human donor with COVID-19, enrolled during active disease. The donor label of this sample is uncertain.

This clone was detected once. This chain connects TRBV7-2 to TRBJ2-2, with D tentatively TRBD1 (6 bases). Trimming shortened V by 3 bases and J by 2 bases, and 10 bases separated the two germline ends. This CDR3 is built from 15 residues. Germline lookup yields CDR1 SGHTA and CDR2 FQGNSA. The CDR3 nucleotides are TGTGCCAGCAGCTTTAACAGGGCAAACACCGGGGAGCTGTTTTTT. Its protein is CASSFNRANTGELFF.

J is TRBJ2-3 and V is TRBV7-2, with D unclear. CDR3 length equals 14 residues. Germline V gene lookup returns CDR1 SGHTA and CDR2 FQGNSA. V lost 5 bases and J 0 bases, leaving 9 bases between the germline ends. The CDR3, as DNA: TGTGCCAGCAGCCTCCCCCCGAGCACAGATACGCAGTATTTT. As protein: CASSLPPSTDTQYF.

The rearrangement links TRBV19 to TRBJ2-5, with 9 bases that match TRBD2. J lost 3 bases, V lost 5 bases, and 7 bases had no gene match. Germline V gene sequence: CDR1 LNHDA, CDR2 SQIVND (reference sequence). This CDR3 is 15 amino acids long. The CDR3 region is CASSWAGGREETQYF. CDR3 DNA sequence: TGTGCCAGTAGTTGGGCGGGAGGGCGAGAAGAGACCCAGTACTTC.

The CDR3 spells CASSLGRTSYNEQFF. The CDR3 DNA is TGTGCCAGCAGCCTCGGGAGGACTTCCTACAATGAGCAGTTCTTC. The chain joins TRBV9 to TRBJ2-1, with TRBD2 identical over 7 bases. V lost 4 bases and J lost 1; bases outside the gene matches: 5. The CDR3 has 15 residues. The germline V gene encodes CDR1 SGDLS and CDR2 YYNGEE.

This chain joins TRBV7-6 and TRBJ1-5; 7 positions match TRBD1. CDR1 is SGHVS, CDR2 FNYEAQ, per germline. The CDR3 totals 13 residues. V lost 8 bases, J lost 3 bases, and 4 bases stayed unmatched. The CDR3 spells CASSQGYNQPQHF. The CDR3 coding sequence is TGTGCCAGCTCACAGGGGTACAATCAGCCCCAGCATTTT.